The rows below give T cell receptor beta chains drawn from one sample of a study of CD8 T cells in Susac syndrome. MiXCR, run by TCRdb on the immunoSEQ multiplex PCR reads, gives a single entry per CDR3 protein. The sample records about 150,000 distinct CDR3 sequences, approximately 94% being singletons. What was sequenced was CD8+ T cells from PBMCs. The receptors shown here come from a human donor with multiple sclerosis. The CDR3 runs from the conserved cysteine through the conserved F or W.

V: TRBV27
J: TRBJ1-1
CDR3: CASSLQGANTEAFF

V: TRBV29-1
J: TRBJ2-7
CDR3: CSVEEGTGVEQYF

V: TRBV30
J: TRBJ2-6
CDR3: CAWSWGAGANVLTF

V: TRBV27
J: TRBJ1-1
CDR3: CASSPKDRLKEAFF

V: TRBV6-2/TRBV6-3
J: TRBJ1-2
CDR3: CASSSHGQERPYGYTF

V: TRBV27
J: TRBJ1-1
CDR3: CASRFGVGEAFF

V: TRBV20-1
J: TRBJ2-3
CDR3: CSARDPHDPTQYF

V: TRBV7-9
J: TRBJ1-6
CDR3: CASRGDSPLHF

V: TRBV9
J: TRBJ2-1
CDR3: CASSSGVNEQFF

V: TRBV9
J: TRBJ2-1
CDR3: CASSLNKGVEQFF

V: TRBV10-3
J: TRBJ1-1
CDR3: CATTARQGRSTEAFF

V: TRBV29-1
J: TRBJ1-2
CDR3: CSVEGGDGYGYTF

V: TRBV4-1
J: TRBJ1-1
CDR3: CASSQHQTNPEAFF

V: TRBV6-6
J: TRBJ1-2
CDR3: CASSLRQGRGNYGYTF

V: TRBV9
J: TRBJ2-1
CDR3: CASSVGRSSNEQFF

V: TRBV30
J: TRBJ2-1
CDR3: CAWSALDRGYKNEQFF

V: TRBV12-5
J: TRBJ2-7
CDR3: CASGLGQIEQYF

V: TRBV11-2
J: TRBJ2-1
CDR3: CASSLRGTGTYNEQFF

V: TRBV30
J: TRBJ1-3
CDR3: CAWDRDSSGNTIYF

V: TRBV6-6
J: TRBJ1-2
CDR3: CASSYLSGLDGYTF

V: TRBV20-1
J: TRBJ1-1
CDR3: CSARSGGSIGAFF

V: TRBV13
J: TRBJ1-6
CDR3: CASSSFGDTNNSPLHF

V: TRBV6-1
J: TRBJ1-2
CDR3: CASATPGQLLYGYTF

V: TRBV6-2/TRBV6-3
J: TRBJ1-5
CDR3: CASSYPDRASNQPQHF

V: TRBV7-9
J: TRBJ1-5
CDR3: CASSPPGGRENQPQHF

V: TRBV13
J: TRBJ1-3
CDR3: CASSSRLQGRHTIYF

V: TRBV4-3
J: TRBJ2-3
CDR3: CASSQDWRGRDTQYF

V: TRBV9
J: TRBJ2-3
CDR3: CASSAPLGGGPDTQYF

V: TRBV7-2
J: TRBJ2-3
CDR3: CASSFSLAVTDTQYF

V: TRBV27
J: TRBJ2-7
CDR3: CASSKIRGGPSYEQYF

V: TRBV27
J: TRBJ1-1
CDR3: CASSLWGQRPPNTEAFF

V: TRBV20-1
J: TRBJ1-2
CDR3: CSAPGTGGGYTF

V: TRBV3-1
J: TRBJ2-5
CDR3: CASSQDRETQGRETQYF

V: TRBV30
J: TRBJ2-2
CDR3: CAWDWTGSGGELFF

V: TRBV29-1
J: TRBJ2-7
CDR3: CSVESPSGGPAEQYF

V: TRBV3-1
J: TRBJ2-1
CDR3: CASSQELTGNEQFF

V: TRBV20-1
J: TRBJ1-4
CDR3: CSARGTGMRTNEKLFF

V: TRBV13
J: TRBJ2-3
CDR3: CASSVLTSGVADTQYF

V: TRBV27
J: TRBJ2-2
CDR3: CASSLGQAGELFF

V: TRBV27
J: TRBJ1-2
CDR3: CASRGQGDVGYTF

V: TRBV7-8
J: TRBJ1-6
CDR3: CASSMGHLNSPLHF

V: TRBV29-1
J: TRBJ2-7
CDR3: CSVVSGNTYEQYF

V: TRBV3-1
J: TRBJ2-7
CDR3: CASSQGGRYEQYF

V: TRBV29-1
J: TRBJ2-3
CDR3: CSVESRGRTDTQYF

V: TRBV3-1
J: TRBJ2-2
CDR3: CASSQDSLAGVDPRGTGELFF

V: TRBV27
J: TRBJ2-7
CDR3: CASSPTGTGTYEQYF

V: TRBV28
J: TRBJ2-4
CDR3: CASRDRVLRDIQYF

V: TRBV6-2/TRBV6-3
J: TRBJ2-1
CDR3: CASSYTPRHEQFF

V: TRBV12-5
J: TRBJ1-4
CDR3: CASGLVSRDRHEKLFF

V: TRBV27
J: TRBJ2-3
CDR3: CASSLNRGRDTQYF

V: TRBV9
J: TRBJ1-2
CDR3: CASSGTNYGYTF

V: TRBV4-1
J: TRBJ2-3
CDR3: CASSQEGTTEWRSQYF

V: TRBV7-9
J: TRBJ1-5
CDR3: CASSSETEPGQPQHF

V: TRBV2
J: TRBJ2-4
CDR3: CASSDPRGTGRDIQYF

V: TRBV3-1
J: TRBJ1-2
CDR3: CASSIQGGGYTF

V: TRBV7-9
J: TRBJ2-5
CDR3: CASSTSTKARQETQYF

V: TRBV2
J: TRBJ2-1
CDR3: CASTAGGYSYNEQFF

V: TRBV7-9
J: TRBJ2-2
CDR3: CASSSGQGRAGELFF

V: TRBV15
J: TRBJ1-5
CDR3: CATSSDRASNQPQHF

V: TRBV7-2
J: TRBJ2-7
CDR3: CASTPTLSGKYEQYF